The rows below give T cell receptor beta chains drawn from one sample of a study of CD8 T cells in Susac syndrome. TCRdb ran MiXCR on the immunoSEQ multiplex PCR reads and lists one entry per CDR3 protein. The table records 200,000 or so distinct CDR3 sequences, about 94% of them present only once. Input material: CD4+ T cells from PBMCs. The receptor set was obtained from a human donor with Susac syndrome. Both conserved end residues are part of each CDR3. Fields, in order: J gene, D gene, clone size, V gene, CDR3 DNA, CDR3 protein. The D gene is left open where the match is weak. Clone sizes are given selectively: once, few, many, or a class where the clone is expanded.

>TRBJ1-5|NA|NA|TRBV2
TGTGCCAGTCAAAGGGGGAGAGGGAACTATCAGCCCCAGCATTTT
CASQRGRGNYQPQHF
>TRBJ2-7|NA|NA|TRBV10-3
TGTGCCATCAGTGCGAGATCCTACGAGCAGTACTTC
CAISARSYEQYF
>TRBJ2-1|NA|NA|TRBV28
TGTGCCAGCAGTTTCCCCCCGGGGGGCAGGAATGAGCAGTTCTTC
CASSFPPGGRNEQFF
>TRBJ1-1|NA|NA|TRBV20-1
TGCAGTGCGGAAAGGAGCGACACTGAAGCTTTCTTT
CSAERSDTEAFF
>TRBJ2-1|TRBD2|NA|TRBV19
TGTGCCACGGAGGGGCGGGGGGTGTACAATGAGCAGTTCTTC
CATEGRGVYNEQFF
>TRBJ2-3|NA|once|TRBV20-1
TGCAGTGCTAGCCCCGGGGGATTCACAGATACGCAGTATTTT
CSASPGGFTDTQYF
>TRBJ1-4|NA|NA|TRBV25-1
TGTGCCAGCAGTAGGCAGGAAAATGAAAAACTGTTTTTT
CASSRQENEKLFF
>TRBJ2-5|TRBD2|NA|TRBV6-5
TGTGCCAGCACCCGGGGAGGGTTATCAGAGACCCAGTACTTC
CASTRGGLSETQYF
>TRBJ2-3|TRBD2|NA|TRBV11-1
TGTGCCAGCAGCTTATTGGGACTAGCTGGAGATACGCAGTATTTT
CASSLLGLAGDTQYF
>TRBJ2-1|TRBD1|NA|TRBV24-1
TGTGCCACCAGTGATTCGGGACAGACGACCTACAATGAGCAGTTCTTC
CATSDSGQTTYNEQFF
>TRBJ2-1|TRBD2|NA|TRBV20-1
TGCAGTGCTGGCGGCGGGGGACTCCGGTCAGGACGGCAGCAGTTCTTC
CSAGGGGLRSGRQQFF
>TRBJ1-6|NA|once|TRBV12-3/TRBV12-4
TGTGCCAGCTGCGGGCATGGTTCACCCCTCCACTTT
CASCGHGSPLHF
>TRBJ1-5|NA|NA|TRBV3-1
TGTGCCAGCAGCCCGGGAGTAAGAAATCAGCCCCAGCATTTT
CASSPGVRNQPQHF
>TRBJ2-3|NA|once|TRBV18
TGTGCCAGCTCAGATGATCAGGCTTACGGCACAGATACGCAGTATTTT
CASSDDQAYGTDTQYF
>TRBJ1-2|TRBD1|NA|TRBV4-1
TGCGCCAGCAGCCAAGCAGGACAGGGCACTGACTATGGCTACACCTTC
CASSQAGQGTDYGYTF
>TRBJ1-6|NA|NA|TRBV3-1
TGTGCCAGCAGCCAAGATATCACAGTGGTACCCCTCCACTTT
CASSQDITVVPLHF
>TRBJ1-1|NA|NA|TRBV4-1
TGCGCCAGCAGCCAAGTATGGTCTGGGGACACTGAAGCTTTCTTT
CASSQVWSGDTEAFF
>TRBJ2-3|NA|NA|TRBV7-2
TGTGCCAGCAGCTTAAGGACAGATACGCAGTATTTT
CASSLRTDTQYF
>TRBJ1-1|NA|NA|TRBV20-1
TGCAGTGCTAGACCACCAGGGTATGGGAACACTGAAGCTTTCTTT
CSARPPGYGNTEAFF
>TRBJ2-5|TRBD1|NA|TRBV29-1
TGCAGCGTCTCAGGACAGGTAGGAGAGACCCAGTACTTC
CSVSGQVGETQYF
>TRBJ1-5|TRBD1|NA|TRBV29-1
TGCAGCGTCATCCTCCAGGGGGTCGGCAATCAGCCCCAGCATTTT
CSVILQGVGNQPQHF
>TRBJ1-6|NA|NA|TRBV9
TGTGCCAGCAGCGGACAGTGGGATTCACCCCTCCACTTT
CASSGQWDSPLHF
>TRBJ1-5|NA|NA|TRBV20-1
TGCAGTGCTACCCCGGGACAAGGCCGTTTCGGGAGGGCGCCCCAGCATTTT
CSATPGQGRFGRAPQHF
>TRBJ1-5|NA|NA|TRBV28
TGTGCCAGCCGCCGTCTCAATCAGCCCCAGCATTTT
CASRRLNQPQHF
>TRBJ1-6|TRBD1|NA|TRBV6-1
TGTGCCAGTGACAGGGGGCCCTATAATTCACCCCTCCACTTT
CASDRGPYNSPLHF
>TRBJ1-2|TRBD1|few|TRBV19
TGTGCCAGTAGTTTCCGGGACAGGGATTATGGCTACACCTTC
CASSFRDRDYGYTF
>TRBJ1-6|NA|once|TRBV5-1
TGCGCCAGCAGATTGGAGGGGCAAAATTCACCCCTCCACTTT
CASRLEGQNSPLHF
>TRBJ1-2|NA|NA|TRBV7-2
TGTGCCAGCAGCGGAAGCGTTGATGGCTACACCTTC
CASSGSVDGYTF
>TRBJ2-5|NA|once|TRBV7-2
TGTGCCAGCAGCTTAGGTCCCCTAGCCCAAGAGACCCAGTACTTC
CASSLGPLAQETQYF
>TRBJ2-5|TRBD2|NA|TRBV20-1
TGCAGTGCTAGTGTACTAGCGGGGGGTTTCCAAGAGACCCAGTACTTC
CSASVLAGGFQETQYF
>TRBJ1-5|TRBD1|NA|TRBV2
TGTGCCAGCAGTGCAAGGGACAGGGGCCAGCCCCAGCATTTT
CASSARDRGQPQHF
>TRBJ2-1|TRBD2|NA|TRBV20-1
TGCAGTGCTAGTAATCCTAGCGGGGGGGCCGGCGGGTACAATGAGCAGTTCTTC
CSASNPSGGAGGYNEQFF
>TRBJ2-5|TRBD2|NA|TRBV2
TGTGCCAGCAGTATAAGCGGGGGAGAGACCCAGTACTTC
CASSISGGETQYF
>TRBJ1-5|NA|once|TRBV3-1
TGTGCCAGCAGCCAAGGTGTCAGTGGCAATCAGCCCCAGCATTTT
CASSQGVSGNQPQHF
>TRBJ1-4|NA|NA|TRBV30
TGTGCCTGGAGTGTAGGGGGGGCAACTAATGAAAAACTGTTTTTT
CAWSVGGATNEKLFF
>TRBJ2-3|TRBD2|NA|TRBV7-3
TGTGCCAGCAGCGCCTTTAGCGGGGGGGCCATACATTTT
CASSAFSGGAIHF
>TRBJ2-1|NA|NA|TRBV27
TGTGCCAGCAGTTGGAACAATGAGCAGTTCTTC
CASSWNNEQFF
>TRBJ1-2|NA|NA|TRBV20-1
TGCAGTGCTAGAGAGGGGGGCGGCTATGGCTACACCTTC
CSAREGGGYGYTF
>TRBJ2-7|NA|NA|TRBV6-5
TGTGCCAGCAGAAGAGGGGGGGAGCAGTACTTC
CASRRGGEQYF
>TRBJ2-5|TRBD2|NA|TRBV7-2
TGTGCCAGCAGCTTCGTAGCGGGGGTAGAGACCCAGTACTTC
CASSFVAGVETQYF
>TRBJ2-3|NA|NA|TRBV7-2
TGTGCCAGCAGCTTAGTAGAAGCTAGCACAGATACGCAGTATTTT
CASSLVEASTDTQYF
>TRBJ1-2|TRBD1|once|TRBV27
TGTGCCAGCCCCGGCGGACAGGGTTATGGCTACACCTTC
CASPGGQGYGYTF
>TRBJ2-3|NA|NA|TRBV5-1
TGCGCCAGCAGCTTGGGCCGGGGGACTCAGGATACGCAGTATTTT
CASSLGRGTQDTQYF
>TRBJ1-5|NA|few|TRBV5-1
TGCGCCAGCAGCTTGTATCCAAATCAGCCCCAGCATTTT
CASSLYPNQPQHF
>TRBJ1-2|TRBD1|NA|TRBV30
TGTGCCTGGACGACAGGGGCACACTATGGCTACACCTTC
CAWTTGAHYGYTF
>TRBJ1-5|NA|NA|TRBV30
TGTGCCTGGAGTTTTTGGGGGAAGCCCCAGCATTTT
CAWSFWGKPQHF
>TRBJ2-2|TRBD1|NA|TRBV9
TGTGCCAGCAGCTTTCGTAGACAGGGGGGGACCGGGGAGCTGTTTTTT
CASSFRRQGGTGELFF
>TRBJ2-5|TRBD2|NA|TRBV18
TGTGCCAGCTCACCCTCGACTAGCCGCCAAGAGACCCAGTACTTC
CASSPSTSRQETQYF
>TRBJ1-1|NA|once|TRBV3-1
TGTGCCAGCAGCCTCGGGGGGCCGGCTTTCTTT
CASSLGGPAFF
>TRBJ2-7|NA|NA|TRBV29-1
TGCAGCGTTGATAGGTCAGGGACATCCTACGAGCAGTACTTC
CSVDRSGTSYEQYF
>TRBJ1-5|TRBD1|NA|TRBV27
TGTGCCAGCAGTTCCCGTGGAGGACAGGGATTATATAGCAATCAGCCCCAGCATTTT
CASSSRGGQGLYSNQPQHF
>TRBJ2-3|TRBD1|NA|TRBV20-1
TGCAGTGCTAGATCCGGACAGGGAAGCACAGATACGCAGTATTTT
CSARSGQGSTDTQYF
>TRBJ1-5|NA|NA|TRBV30
TGTGCCTGGAGTGTACGAGGGCTATATAGCAATCAGCCCCAGCATTTT
CAWSVRGLYSNQPQHF
>TRBJ2-5|TRBD1|NA|TRBV7-7
TGTGCCAGCAGCGCGACGACAGGGGGCTGGGAGACCCAGTACTTC
CASSATTGGWETQYF
>TRBJ2-7|NA|NA|TRBV7-8
TGTGCCAGCAGCGGCAGGGAGACAATGGGCGAGCAGTACTTC
CASSGRETMGEQYF